The 26 T cell receptor beta chains listed next were all sequenced from one sample in a study of beta chain features in type 1 diabetes. The whole isolated RNA underwent reverse transcription, so sequencing captured expressed TCRB transcripts. Measured with immunoSEQ multiplex PCR; TCRdb has only the in-frame clones, and not every one. The sample yields 300,000 to 350,000 clones, around a fifth seen once. Sequencing used naive CD4+ T cells from blood. These receptors came from a woman aged 18-29 years in good health.

This clone was counted a few times. The CDR3 region is CASSIGPGHYEQYF. For the CDR3, the DNA is TGTGCCAGTAGTATCGGTCCAGGGCACTACGAGCAGTACTTC. The chain links TRBV19 to TRBJ2-7; D possibly corresponds to TRBD1 (5 bases). Germline V gene lookup returns CDR1 LNHDA and CDR2 SQIVND (reference sequence). The CDR3 contains 14 residues. Trimming shortened V by 3 bases and J by 3 bases, and 12 bases separated the two germline ends.

The V and J genes are TRBV18 and TRBJ2-7; D unresolved. The CDR3 spans 14 residues. Germline V gene data show CDR1 as KGHSH and CDR2 as LQKENI. The V end lost 6 bases, the J end lost 0 bases, and 12 bases lay between the germline ends. The CDR3 sequence: CASSYALRSYEQYF. In nucleotides, the CDR3 is TGTGCCAGCTCTTATGCACTACGCTCCTACGAGCAGTACTTC.

This chain joins TRBV5-1 and TRBJ1-6; D is unresolved. This CDR3 is 13 amino acids long. Germline V lookup: CDR1 SGHRS, CDR2 YFSETQ. The V and J ends lost 6 bases and 8 bases respectively, with 12 bases between them. CDR3 region: CASTKGRDSPLHF. The CDR3 nucleotides read TGCGCCAGCACCAAAGGGAGGGATTCACCCCTCCACTTT. Variable domain in full (rest from reference TRBV5-1 and TRBJ1-6): KAGVTQTPRYLIKTRGQQVTLSCSPISGHRSVSWYQQTPGQGLQFLFEYFSETQRNKGNFPGRFSGRQFSNSRSEMNVSTLELGDSALYLCASTKGRDSPLHFGNGTRLTVT.

The chain links TRBV7-2 to TRBJ2-7, with 7 positions matching TRBD2. This CDR3 spans 14 amino acids. V lost 5 bases and J lost 7; bases outside the gene matches: 11. Germline V gene data show CDR1 as SGHTA and CDR2 as FQGNSA. DNA for the CDR3: TGTGCCAGCAGCACTAACCTAATCGGGGGGGAGCAGTACTTC. It is translated as CASSTNLIGGEQYF. Full variable domain (outside the CDR3, taken from reference TRBV7-2 and TRBJ2-7): GAGVSQSPSNKVTEKGKDVELRCDPISGHTALYWYRQSLGQGLEFLIYFQGNSAPDKSGLPSDRFSAERTGGSVSTLTIQRTQQEDSAVYLCASSTNLIGGEQYFGPGTRLTVT.

This clone came up a few times. The chain joins TRBV2 to TRBJ1-5; D is perhaps TRBD1 (6 bases). The CDR3 sequence is 14 residues long. Trimming removed 7 bases from V and 7 bases from J, with 17 bases in between. Looked up from germline, CDR1 is SNHLY and CDR2 is FYNNEI. CDR3 protein: CASTTGRGWQPQHF. The DNA for the CDR3 is TGTGCCAGCACTACCGGGAGGGGGTGGCAGCCCCAGCATTTT.

The chain recombines TRBV14 with TRBJ1-2, with D tentatively TRBD1 (5 bases). Germline values: CDR1 SGHDN, CDR2 FVKESK. With 1 base removed from V and 4 bases from J, the gap between germline ends came to 13 bases. This CDR3 spans 15 amino acids. The CDR3 bases are TGTGCCAGCAGCCAAGGATATGGACATATCTATGGCTACACCTTC. This translates into CASSQGYGHIYGYTF.

The chain recombines TRBV15 with TRBJ2-6; tentatively, D is TRBD1 (6 bases). Trimming took off 3 bases at V and 2 bases at J, with 8 bases between the two ends. Per the germline V gene, CDR1 is LNHNV and CDR2 is YYDKDF (reference sequence). The CDR3 runs to 15 residues. The DNA of the CDR3 is TGTGCCACCAGCAGCGGGACAACTGGGGCCAACGTCCTGACTTTC. Translated: CATSSGTTGANVLTF.

The J gene is TRBJ2-3, the V gene TRBV4-2; 9 bases fit TRBD1. CDR3 size: 17 residues. J lost 5 bases, V lost 3 bases, and 12 bases had no gene match. Germline V gene lookup returns CDR1 LGHNA and CDR2 YNFKEQ. CDR3 sequence (DNA): TGTGCCAGCAGCCAGGATGTTAGACAGGGGGTGGGAGATACGCAGTATTTT. Its protein is CASSQDVRQGVGDTQYF.

In this sample, this clone turned up a few times. The chain combines TRBV5-1 with TRBJ2-1; TRBD2 aligns across 9 bases. This CDR3 is built from 16 residues. The trim removed 1 base at V and 2 bases at J, leaving 4 bases unmatched. From germline, CDR1 is SGHRS and CDR2 YFSETQ. CDR3 sequence (DNA): TGCGCCAGCAGCTTGATCCTAGCGGGAACCTACAATGAGCAGTTCTTC. As protein: CASSLILAGTYNEQFF.

This clone was seen more than once but under ten times. The V gene is TRBV7-9, the J gene TRBJ2-7; a weak D match, TRBD1 (6 bases). CDR1 is SEHNR, CDR2 FQNEAQ, per germline (reference sequence). V shed 5 bases and J shed 0 bases, with 17 bases lying between them. The CDR3 has 16 amino acids. The CDR3 DNA reads as TGTGCCAGCAGCAGCTACCGGGACACCAGCTCCTACGAGCAGTACTTC. Protein sequence: CASSSYRDTSSYEQYF.

In its sample, this clone was seen a few times. V usage is TRBV6-1 and J usage is TRBJ2-4; no clear D. CDR3 length: 14 amino acids. CDR1 and CDR2 (germline): MNHNS, SASEGT. The V end lost 0 bases, the J end lost 5 bases, and 8 bases lay between the germline ends. CDR3 residues: CASSEARGENIQYF. The CDR3 DNA reads as TGTGCCAGCAGTGAAGCGCGAGGAGAAAACATTCAGTACTTC.

This clone has more than one count but fewer than ten. One junction end disagrees with the germline gene, perhaps due to a read error. The rearrangement links TRBV13 to TRBJ2-5; 9 bases map to TRBD2. CDR3 length: 14 amino acids. Germline loops: CDR1 PRHDT, CDR2 FYEKMQ (reference sequence). CDR3 sequence reads: CASSLGAGGETQYF. CDR3 bases: TGTGCCAGCAGCCTAGGAGCGGGGGGAGAGACCCAGTACTTC.

This sequence joins TRBV5-1 and TRBJ2-1, with 7 nucleotides matching TRBD1. The J segment lost 7 bases and the V segment lost 0 bases, leaving 10 bases of the junction unmatched. CDR1 SGHRS and CDR2 YFSETQ come from the germline V gene. This CDR3 region has 16 residues. CDR3 nucleotide sequence: TGCGCCAGCAGCTTGGCCCTCCGACAGGGTCAAAATGAGCAGTTCTTC. Translated, it gives CASSLALRQGQNEQFF.

J is TRBJ1-5 and V is TRBV15; D is unresolved. Trimming removed 0 bases at V and 5 bases at J, with 11 bases between. The CDR3 is 15 amino acids. CDR1 and CDR2 from the germline V gene are LNHNV and YYDKDF (reference sequence). The CDR3 bases are TGTGCCACCAGCAGAGATGTGCAGGATTATCAGCCCCAGCATTTT. This gives the protein CATSRDVQDYQPQHF.

In this sample, this clone turned up a few times. The chain's CDR3 is CAWKVAGDTDTQYF. CDR3 bases: TGTGCCTGGAAGGTAGCGGGGGACACAGATACGCAGTATTTT. The chain recombines TRBV30 with TRBJ2-3; 9 nucleotides agree with TRBD2. This CDR3 contains 14 residues. Trimming cost V 4 bases and J 2 bases; bases outside gene matches: 4. In germline, CDR1 is GTSNPN, CDR2 SVGIG (reference sequence).

The V call is TRBV13, the J call TRBJ1-1, with 8 bases that match TRBD1. V trimming: 7 bases; J trimming: 1 base; junction bases outside the gene matches: 8. The CDR3 consists of 15 residues. Germline V lookup: CDR1 PRHDT, CDR2 FYEKMQ (reference sequence). The CDR3 region has the DNA TGTGCCAGCACCGACTATGGACAGGGGAACACTGAAGCTTTCTTT. Its protein product is CASTDYGQGNTEAFF.

J is TRBJ1-1 and V is TRBV5-1, with TRBD1 matching over 9 bases. The length of the CDR3 is 13 residues. Germline V gene sequence: CDR1 SGHRS, CDR2 YFSETQ. V lost 0 bases and J lost 14; bases outside the gene matches: 8. This CDR3 is CASSLGQGGSVFF. CDR3 bases: TGCGCCAGCAGCTTGGGACAGGGGGGGTCCGTCTTCTTT.

In its sample, this clone was seen a few times. This sequence joins TRBV5-1 and TRBJ1-1; D is possibly TRBD1 (5 bases). V was clipped by 4 bases and J by 0 bases, with 10 bases between them. This CDR3 region has 14 residues. Germline V CDR1 and CDR2: SGHRS, YFSETQ. The CDR3 coding sequence is TGCGCCAGCAGCGCAGACAGCCTGAACACTGAAGCTTTCTTT. The encoded protein is CASSADSLNTEAFF.

The V call is TRBV30, the J call TRBJ1-6; maybe TRBD1 (6 bases). There are 11 residues in the CDR3. CDR1 is GTSNPN and CDR2 is SVGIG in the germline V gene (reference sequence). The V end was cut by 1 base, the J end by 14 bases, with 9 bases between. The CDR3 bases are TGTGCCTGGAGTGAGGGGGTCTCCCTCCACTTT. Translation gives CAWSEGVSLHF. The complete variable domain, with remaining parts taken from reference TRBV30 and TRBJ1-6, reads SQTIHQWPATLVQPVGSPLSLECTVEGTSNPNLYWYRQAAGRGLQLLFYSVGIGQISSEVPQNLSASRPQDRQFILSSKKLLLSDSGFYLCAWSEGVSLHFGNGTRLTVT.

This clone turned up a few times. A read error may account for a junction end that differs from germline. V usage is TRBV7-8 and J usage is TRBJ2-1; either TRBD1 or TRBD2 may supply D (7 bases each). Germline-derived CDR1 and CDR2 are SGHVS and FQNEAQ. The CDR3 contains 13 residues. The CDR3 spells CASRGGSYNEQFF. DNA for the CDR3: TGTGCAAGCAGGGGGGGCTCCTACAATGAGCAGTTCTTC.

In this sample, this clone turned up a few times. CDR3 nucleotide sequence: TGTGCCAGCAGCACTGGGAGGGACAGGGAGAACTACGAGCAGTACTTC. Protein sequence: CASSTGRDRENYEQYF. The genes are TRBV21-1 and TRBJ2-7; the table's D gene call, TRBD1, was not cross checked with the DNA. TRBV21-1 represents a pseudogene. The CDR3 has 16 amino acids.

There are a few counts of this clone. The chain combines TRBV5-1 with TRBJ2-2, with D maybe TRBD2 (5 bases). CDR3 size: 14 residues. V was pared by 0 bases and J by 7 bases, with 10 bases between. The V gene's germline CDR1 is SGHRS and CDR2 YFSETQ. CDR3 nucleotide sequence: TGCGCCAGCAGCTTGGTTCGGGAAGACGGGGAGCTGTTTTTT. Translated: CASSLVREDGELFF. Drawing the rest from reference TRBV5-1 and TRBJ2-2, the complete variable domain is KAGVTQTPRYLIKTRGQQVTLSCSPISGHRSVSWYQQTPGQGLQFLFEYFSETQRNKGNFPGRFSGRQFSNSRSEMNVSTLELGDSALYLCASSLVREDGELFFGEGSRLTVL.

This clone came up a few times. The chain links TRBV29-1 to TRBJ2-5, with TRBD2 matching over 9 bases. The CDR3 sequence is 15 residues long. The germline gives CDR1 SQVTM, CDR2 ANQGSEA. V trimming: 1 base; J trimming: 5 bases; junction bases outside the gene matches: 8. In DNA, the CDR3 is TGCAGCGTTGAAGTTGGCGGGAGGGTCGGCGAGACCCAGTACTTC. Translation: CSVEVGGRVGETQYF.

This sequence joins TRBV13 and TRBJ2-7; TRBD1 matches at 8 bases. CDR1 and CDR2 (germline): PRHDT, FYEKMQ (reference sequence). There are 15 residues in the CDR3. The ends lost 0 bases at V and 4 bases at J; junction bases unmatched: 5. The CDR3 DNA is TGTGCCAGCAGCTTAGGGCAGGGGGCGGGTTACGAGCAGTACTTC. Translation: CASSLGQGAGYEQYF.

For the CDR3, the DNA is TGCGCCAGCAGCTTGGTTGGCGGGAACTATGGCTACACCTTC. Amino acids: CASSLVGGNYGYTF. The rearrangement uses TRBV5-1 and TRBJ1-2, with D uncertain. The CDR3 runs 14 residues. CDR1 and CDR2 (germline): SGHRS, YFSETQ. V was cut by 0 bases and J by 2 bases, with 8 bases left in between. Drawing the rest from reference TRBV5-1 and TRBJ1-2, the complete variable domain is KAGVTQTPRYLIKTRGQQVTLSCSPISGHRSVSWYQQTPGQGLQFLFEYFSETQRNKGNFPGRFSGRQFSNSRSEMNVSTLELGDSALYLCASSLVGGNYGYTFGSGTRLTVV.

This clone came up a few times. The V and J genes are TRBV30 and TRBJ2-4, with D possibly TRBD2 on 6 matching bases. CDR3 size: 11 residues. CDR1 is GTSNPN, CDR2 SVGIG, per germline (reference sequence). Between the trimmed V and J ends, which lost 2 bases and 8 bases, there was a span of 7 bases. The CDR3, as DNA: TGTGCCTGGAGTACGGGGGACATTCAGTACTTC. Its protein is CAWSTGDIQYF. Using reference TRBV30 and TRBJ2-4 for the parts outside the CDR3, the full variable domain is SQTIHQWPATLVQPVGSPLSLECTVEGTSNPNLYWYRQAAGRGLQLLFYSVGIGQISSEVPQNLSASRPQDRQFILSSKKLLLSDSGFYLCAWSTGDIQYFGAGTRLSVL.